This T cell receptor beta chain came from a study of T cells in lung cancer brain metastases. Looking at the study overall: Among the roughly 20 patients, seventeen reported tobacco use, median approximately 38 pack-years.

CDR1 GTSNPN and CDR2 SVGIG come from the germline V gene (reference sequence). After removal of 3 bases from V and 6 bases from J, the junction contained 2 bases not matched to a gene. The CDR3 has 13 amino acids. Resection was for synchronous oligometastatic disease or a late solitary brain metastasis recurrence. Assay: immunoSEQ multiplex PCR; the TCRdb copy retains only in-frame clones and omits some. Here the sample spans under 1,200 clones, around nine tenths being singletons. Source material: tumor tissue from a brain metastasis. The sequence was obtained from a woman aged 40 to 50 with non-small cell lung cancer that had spread to the brain. The rearrangement uses TRBV30 and TRBJ1-4; 9 bases match TRBD1. The CDR3 DNA follows: TGTGCCTGGAGGAACAGGGGGCATGAAAAACTGTTTTTT. Its protein is CAWRNRGHEKLFF.